Each of the 4 T cell receptor beta chains below was sequenced from the same sample in a study of shared clonotypes between healthy human individuals. Using immunoSEQ multiplex PCR, the repertoire was profiled, and TCRdb retains in-frame clones only, with some absent. The table shows millions of clones, with around 96% occurring only once. It was CD45RO-negative cells, positively selected for CCR7, that made up naive CD8 cells, with terminally differentiated effector memory CD45RA+ cells excluded. The sample taken for sequencing was naive CD8+ T cells sorted from blood. The receptors stem from a man younger than 30 in good health.

The genes are TRBV15 and TRBJ2-7, with D possibly TRBD1 on 5 matching bases. The CDR3 runs to 14 residues. From germline, CDR1 is LNHNV and CDR2 YYDKDF (reference sequence). V lost 5 bases, J lost 2 bases, and 13 bases lay in between. The DNA of the CDR3 is TGTGCCACCAGCGAGGTGGACACTACCTACGAGCAGTACTTC. Protein sequence: CATSEVDTTYEQYF.

The CDR3 sequence: CASGLQGEYSNQPQHF. Written as DNA, the CDR3 is TGTGCCAGTGGATTACAGGGGGAGTATAGCAATCAGCCCCAGCATTTT. V is TRBV19 and J is TRBJ1-5; TRBD1 matches at 8 bases. The germline V gene has CDR1 LNHDA and CDR2 SQIVND (reference sequence). The CDR3 loop spans 16 amino acids. V shed 8 bases, J shed 0 bases, and the junction held 9 bases outside the gene matches.

CDR3 DNA sequence: TGCGCCAGCAGCCAATTCTGGGGAGTCGGCACCGGGGAGCTGTTTTTT. It yields the protein CASSQFWGVGTGELFF. The chain combines TRBV4-3 with TRBJ2-2, with a possible D match to TRBD2 (5 bases). This CDR3 comprises 16 residues. V was trimmed by 2 bases and J by 4 bases, leaving 14 bases between them. In germline, CDR1 is LGHNA, CDR2 YSLEER.

A word on this clone: The sample has other DNA sequences that encode this CDR3 too. This sequence joins TRBV2 and TRBJ2-7; 9 nucleotides agree with TRBD1. Germline loops: CDR1 SNHLY, CDR2 FYNNEI. Unmatched junction bases numbered 5, after V lost 9 bases and J lost 2 bases. This CDR3 is built from 13 residues. CDR3 protein: CASSGTGTYEQYF. The CDR3 nucleotides are TGTGCCAGTTCCGGGACAGGGACCTACGAGCAGTACTTC.